This T cell receptor beta chain was found in a study of identifying expanded T cells in peripheral blood (dated by TCRdb to about 2019). In the study overall: Four technical replicates, made by sequencing separate aliquots from the same pool of genomic DNA, were compared pairwise.

The germline V gene (reference sequence) specifies SGHNT as CDR1 and YYREEE as CDR2. The CDR3 runs 17 residues from the cysteine to the phenylalanine. Only the CDR3 region is kept as DNA, spanning 51 bases read in frame from base 1. Trimming takes 4 bases from V and 0 bases from J, and the germline ends sit 16 bases apart. TCRbeta CDR3 regions were profiled with the immunoSEQ Assay using bias-controlled multiplex PCR amplification of genomic DNA. The source study handled its data this way. To quantify the absolute abundance of each unique TCRbeta CDR3 region, the sequences were collapsed and filtered. Differential abundance was assessed using a binomial (Fisher-equivalent) model and a beta-binomial model in which time-dependent variance fitted from healthy donors was added. Clones with fewer than 5 combined templates were removed, and a clone was called differentially abundant if the clone's Benjamini-Hochberg FDR was below 0.01. The form v = (b*log(k)+a)^2 was used to model beta-binomial variance as a function of total template count across the two samples. Imported from immuneACCESS, the table was reduced by TCRdb to in-frame sequences with V and J called. These copies leave out some clones; in studies compared against another copy, an unresolved V gene accounts for under half, and the cause of the remainder is not known. From that table come the V and J calls and clone size; the DNA was used to work out D and trimming. For this sample there are 70,000 or so clones; almost 90% appear just once. The ten largest clones add up to 3% to 3.5% of the sample.

What the research found in general, with its limitations: Across all healthy-donor time intervals, the beta-binomial model significantly cut both the number of clones called differentially abundant and the false-positive rate. The authors expected that over much longer intervals, such as months to years, biological variance in healthy repertoires might increase even further. Variance in clone template counts between two-week samples significantly increased with total template count across all healthy donors. The binomial model flagged about 1.1 differentially abundant clones between technical replicates but around 15 over around two weeks and around 20 over about four weeks.

This clone was seen just once. Its antigen specificity is not known. Base qualities are not recorded, but no much larger clone differs from it by a single base. No immune events, such as infections, were documented for the healthy donors during the collection period. Healthy-donor blood repertoires served as a training cohort to calibrate time-dependent variance in a beta-binomial model of T-cell clone differential abundance. The training cohort was composed of 10 or so healthy donors, 3 female and 7 male. Donor ages ranged from 29 to 64 years, with an average of roughly 40 years. Whole blood from each healthy donor was obtained from a commercial supplier and was collected at three time points approximately 15 days apart. For immunosequencing, genomic DNA was extracted from unsorted whole blood.

This TCR derives from a person aged 18-70 years in good health. The V gene is TRBV5-4 and the J gene is TRBJ1-4; no D gene call is confident. The sample was blood. The base sequence is TGTGCCAGCAGCCCCGGCAGTGGGTCCTCAACTAATGAAAAACTGTTTTTT. This sequence encodes CASSPGSGSSTNEKLFF.